The clone carrying this TCR beta chain appeared a few times. Its antigen is not identified. Next came a second PCR, run for roughly 6 to 11 cycles, which used a sample-barcoded 5' primer along with a J-beta primer mix. A template-switch adaptor that had 12 random nucleotides put a tag on each cDNA molecule. TCRdb recomputed calls from the 5' RACE reads with MiXCR, one row per CDR3 protein. The sample yields 1.5 million to 2 million distinct CDR3 sequences, 28% seen once. V gave up 6 bases and J gave up 0 bases, with 14 bases separating them. CDR1 is SGHRS, CDR2 YFSETQ, per germline. This CDR3 is built from 15 residues. This sample is part of a study of blood T cells in healthy people across ages. Whole-study findings and limits: Roughly linear declines in TCR beta diversity per million T cells occurred with age. Diversity was higher, and naive CD4+ cells more numerous, in long-lived donors than in aged donors.

Healthy Caucasian individuals from Russia aged roughly 6 to 95 served as donors. This clonotype originated in a woman aged 25 to 39 in good health. The chain links TRBV5-1 to TRBJ2-3; a possible D gene is TRBD2 (5 bases). Sample: blood. The CDR3 spells CASTYSDPSTDTQYF. In nucleotides, the CDR3 is TGCGCCAGCACTTATAGCGACCCTAGCACAGATACGCAGTATTTT.